This paragraph reports one T cell receptor (beta chain). The antigen is unknown. This sample was taken from a study of monozygotic twins with inflammatory bowel disease. TCRdb reworked the 5' RACE reads into one entry per CDR3 protein, no DNA. The sample data list over 200,000 distinct CDR3 sequences. Whole-study results and caveats: Possibly because of limited power, concordant and discordant twins showed no difference in repertoire similarity. Especially with disease activity, IBD patients had fewer clonotypes in common with others than healthy twins did. There were differing immunosuppressive treatments, which may have added variability to patient repertoires.

The CDR3 runs to 16 residues. The germline V gene has CDR1 LNHNV and CDR2 YYDKDF (reference sequence). Total RNA was isolated from whole blood without T cell sorting. The sample was blood. The gene calls are TRBV15 and TRBJ1-5; the TCRdb D gene call, TRBD1, has no DNA to confirm it. This sequence originates from a human donor with ulcerative colitis or Crohn's disease, or a healthy co-twin of an affected twin (not recorded which). CDR3 protein: CATSRDARPSNQPQHF.